This is a list of T cell receptor beta chains from one sample in a study of T cell responses to AZD1222 COVID-19 vaccine. Using immunoSEQ multiplex PCR, the repertoire was profiled, and TCRdb retains in-frame clones only, with some absent. The sample lists 96,000 or so clones, roughly nine tenths occurring once. The sequencing here drew on peripheral blood, taken on day 0 of AZD1222 vaccination. All receptors come from an adult in good health. Both conserved end residues are part of each CDR3. D genes are given only for firm matches. A row's size may be missing; if present it is once, few, many or a size class.

clone_size: -; j_call: TRBJ1-1; d_call: -; v_call: TRBV6-2/TRBV6-3; cdr3_aa: CASSYSGGTTEAFF; cdr3_nt: TGTGCCAGCAGTTACTCGGGGGGAACCACTGAAGCTTTCTTT
clone_size: -; j_call: TRBJ1-2; d_call: TRBD1; v_call: TRBV28; cdr3_aa: CASSFPGTVNYGYTF; cdr3_nt: TGTGCCAGCAGTTTTCCCGGGACAGTTAACTATGGCTACACCTTC
clone_size: -; j_call: TRBJ2-2; d_call: -; v_call: TRBV7-8; cdr3_aa: CASSSLGGLSTGELFF; cdr3_nt: TGTGCCAGCAGCTCCCTGGGGGGGCTTAGCACCGGGGAGCTGTTTTTT
clone_size: -; j_call: TRBJ2-7; d_call: -; v_call: TRBV6-5; cdr3_aa: CASSRTGRDEQYF; cdr3_nt: TGTGCCAGCAGTCGGACAGGGAGGGACGAGCAGTACTTC
clone_size: -; j_call: TRBJ1-1; d_call: TRBD1; v_call: TRBV27; cdr3_aa: CASSLYLTGAEAFF; cdr3_nt: TGTGCCAGCAGTCTCTACCTGACAGGGGCTGAAGCTTTCTTT
clone_size: medium-sized; j_call: TRBJ1-1; d_call: -; v_call: TRBV7-9; cdr3_aa: CASSPHGPTMNTEAFF; cdr3_nt: TGTGCCAGCAGCCCACACGGGCCCACGATGAACACTGAAGCTTTCTTT
clone_size: -; j_call: TRBJ2-7; d_call: -; v_call: TRBV6-5; cdr3_aa: CASRGDQGFYEQYF; cdr3_nt: TGTGCCAGCAGAGGGGATCAAGGGTTCTACGAGCAGTACTTC
clone_size: once; j_call: TRBJ1-6; d_call: TRBD1; v_call: TRBV5-1; cdr3_aa: CASSARGTGGIDNSPLHF; cdr3_nt: TGCGCCAGCAGCGCACGCGGGACAGGGGGGATAGATAATTCACCCCTCCACTTT
clone_size: -; j_call: TRBJ1-3; d_call: -; v_call: TRBV6-1; cdr3_aa: CASSDRAFSGNTIYF; cdr3_nt: TGTGCCAGCAGTGACAGGGCCTTCTCTGGAAACACCATATATTTT
clone_size: -; j_call: TRBJ2-7; d_call: -; v_call: TRBV18; cdr3_aa: CASSPRAGVGYEQYF; cdr3_nt: TGTGCCAGCTCACCGAGGGCAGGGGTGGGCTACGAGCAGTACTTC
clone_size: -; j_call: TRBJ2-7; d_call: -; v_call: TRBV5-1; cdr3_aa: CASSLGPRGYEQYF; cdr3_nt: TGCGCCAGCAGCTTGGGGCCCCGGGGCTACGAGCAGTACTTC
clone_size: -; j_call: TRBJ2-1; d_call: TRBD1; v_call: TRBV6-5; cdr3_aa: CASSPDRVGEQFF; cdr3_nt: TGTGCCAGCAGTCCTGACAGGGTAGGTGAGCAGTTCTTC
clone_size: -; j_call: TRBJ1-2; d_call: -; v_call: TRBV19; cdr3_aa: CASKRDTENYGYTF; cdr3_nt: TGTGCCAGTAAGAGGGACACCGAAAACTATGGCTACACCTTC
clone_size: -; j_call: TRBJ2-7; d_call: -; v_call: TRBV18; cdr3_aa: CASSPSGVSYEQYF; cdr3_nt: TGTGCCAGCTCACCCTCCGGGGTGTCCTACGAGCAGTACTTC
clone_size: once; j_call: TRBJ1-2; d_call: -; v_call: TRBV4-3; cdr3_aa: CASSQDVWVSTGYTF; cdr3_nt: TGCGCCAGCAGCCAAGATGTTTGGGTATCGACTGGCTACACCTTC
clone_size: -; j_call: TRBJ2-2; d_call: -; v_call: TRBV28; cdr3_aa: CASSPSSTNTGELFF; cdr3_nt: TGTGCCAGCAGCCCAAGCAGTACGAACACCGGGGAGCTGTTTTTT
clone_size: -; j_call: TRBJ2-5; d_call: -; v_call: TRBV2; cdr3_aa: CASSGQGGETQYF; cdr3_nt: TGTGCCAGCAGTGGGCAGGGAGGAGAGACCCAGTACTTC
clone_size: once; j_call: TRBJ1-1; d_call: -; v_call: TRBV5-1; cdr3_aa: CASSFRFRDTEAFF; cdr3_nt: TGCGCCAGCAGCTTTCGTTTTCGGGACACTGAAGCTTTCTTT
clone_size: -; j_call: TRBJ2-7; d_call: -; v_call: TRBV29-1; cdr3_aa: CSVESASGSYEQYF; cdr3_nt: TGCAGCGTTGAAAGTGCTTCAGGCTCCTACGAGCAGTACTTC
clone_size: -; j_call: TRBJ1-1; d_call: TRBD1; v_call: TRBV2; cdr3_aa: CASRQGTEAFF; cdr3_nt: TGTGCCAGTAGACAGGGGACTGAAGCTTTCTTT
clone_size: -; j_call: TRBJ1-2; d_call: -; v_call: TRBV6-4; cdr3_aa: CASSDSGGWGYTF; cdr3_nt: TGTGCCAGCAGTGACTCTGGGGGCTGGGGCTACACCTTC
clone_size: -; j_call: TRBJ1-2; d_call: TRBD1; v_call: TRBV27; cdr3_aa: CASSKGGLPYGYTF; cdr3_nt: TGTGCCAGCTCGAAAGGGGGCCTCCCGTATGGCTACACCTTC
clone_size: -; j_call: TRBJ1-5; d_call: -; v_call: TRBV6-2/TRBV6-3; cdr3_aa: CASSYGSNQPQHF; cdr3_nt: TGTGCCAGCAGTTACGGTAGCAATCAGCCCCAGCATTTT
clone_size: -; j_call: TRBJ2-4; d_call: -; v_call: TRBV4-1; cdr3_aa: CASSPGSGLDIQYF; cdr3_nt: TGCGCCAGCAGCCCGGGGAGCGGCCTGGACATTCAGTACTTC